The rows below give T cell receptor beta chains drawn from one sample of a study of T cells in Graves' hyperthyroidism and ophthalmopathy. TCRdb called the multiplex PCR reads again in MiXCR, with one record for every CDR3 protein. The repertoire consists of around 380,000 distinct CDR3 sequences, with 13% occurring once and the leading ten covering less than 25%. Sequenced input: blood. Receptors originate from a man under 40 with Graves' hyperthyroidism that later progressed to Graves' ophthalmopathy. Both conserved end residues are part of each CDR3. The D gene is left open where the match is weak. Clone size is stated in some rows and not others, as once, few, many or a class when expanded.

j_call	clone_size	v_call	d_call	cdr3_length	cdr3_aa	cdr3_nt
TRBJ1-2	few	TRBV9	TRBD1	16	CASSADPGQGFRGYTF	TGTGCCAGCAGCGCCGATCCGGGACAGGGATTCCGTGGCTACACCTTC
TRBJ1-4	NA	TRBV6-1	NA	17	CASSEVGLGRGKNELFF	TGTGCCAGCAGTGAAGTGGGCTTGGGGAGAGGGAAGAACGAACTGTTTTTT
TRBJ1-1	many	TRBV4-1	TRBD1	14	CASSKRTGRTEAFF	TGCGCCAGCAGCAAAAGGACAGGGAGGACTGAAGCTTTCTTT
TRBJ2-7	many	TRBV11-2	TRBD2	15	CASSLGSGLAHEQYF	TGTGCCAGCAGCTTAGGTTCGGGACTAGCCCACGAGCAGTACTTC
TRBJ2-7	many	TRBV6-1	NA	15	CASSAGSEGPYEQYF	TGTGCCAGCAGCGCCGGGTCTGAGGGTCCCTACGAGCAGTACTTC
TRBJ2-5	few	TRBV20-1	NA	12	CSAHREVETQYF	TGCAGTGCCCACAGGGAAGTGGAGACCCAGTACTTC
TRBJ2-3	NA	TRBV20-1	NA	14	CSARDPVTTDTQYF	TGCAGTGCTAGAGATCCAGTGACCACAGATACGCAGTATTTT
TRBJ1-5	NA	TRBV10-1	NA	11	CASRRYQPQHF	TGCGCCAGCAGGAGGTATCAGCCCCAGCATTTT
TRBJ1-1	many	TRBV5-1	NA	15	CASSLAVTATGEAFF	TGCGCCAGCAGCTTGGCGGTCACCGCTACTGGTGAAGCTTTCTTT
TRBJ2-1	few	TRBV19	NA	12	CASSIGAGRWFF	TGTGCCAGTAGTATAGGGGCAGGGCGGTGGTTCTTC
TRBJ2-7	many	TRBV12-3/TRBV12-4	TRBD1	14	CASSPGQGAHEQYF	TGTGCCAGCAGTCCGGGACAGGGGGCCCACGAGCAGTACTTC
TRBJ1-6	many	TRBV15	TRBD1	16	CATSRAGTGYNSPLHF	TGTGCCACCAGCAGAGCCGGGACAGGGTACAATTCACCCCTCCACTTT
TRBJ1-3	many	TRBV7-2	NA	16	CASSLGGFHSGNTIYF	TGTGCCAGCAGCTTAGGTGGCTTTCACTCTGGAAACACCATATATTTT
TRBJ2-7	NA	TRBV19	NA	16	CASSQAFRDGRAEQYF	TGTGCCAGTAGCCAGGCCTTCCGGGACGGTCGGGCCGAGCAGTACTTC
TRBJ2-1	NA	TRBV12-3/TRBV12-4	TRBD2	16	CASSNSGGGTYNEQFF	TGTGCCAGCAGCAATAGCGGGGGGGGGACCTACAATGAGCAGTTCTTC
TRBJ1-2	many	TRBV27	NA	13	CASKESGGYGYTF	TGTGCCAGCAAGGAGTCGGGTGGCTATGGCTACACCTTC
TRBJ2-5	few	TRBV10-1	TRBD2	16	CASSEGLAGHQETQYF	TGCGCCAGCAGTGAGGGACTAGCGGGTCATCAAGAGACCCAGTACTTC
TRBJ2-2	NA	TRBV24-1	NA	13	CATSDPGTGELFF	TGTGCCACCAGTGATCCTGGAACCGGGGAGCTGTTTTTT
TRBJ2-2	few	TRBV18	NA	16	CASSPTGTPNTGELFF	TGTGCCAGCTCACCAACCGGGACACCCAACACCGGGGAGCTGTTTTTT
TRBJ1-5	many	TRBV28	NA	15	CASRISLRGNQPQHF	TGTGCCAGCAGGATAAGCCTAAGGGGTAATCAGCCCCAGCATTTT
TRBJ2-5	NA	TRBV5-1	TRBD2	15	CASSAGGGSQETQYF	TGCGCCAGCAGCGCTGGCGGGGGGTCCCAAGAGACCCAGTACTTC
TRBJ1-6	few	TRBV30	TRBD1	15	CAWSVKGGWNSPLHF	TGTGCCTGGAGTGTTAAAGGGGGCTGGAATTCACCCCTCCACTTT
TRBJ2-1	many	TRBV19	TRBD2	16	CASSVASGGQYNEQFF	TGTGCCAGTAGTGTGGCTAGCGGGGGGCAATACAATGAGCAGTTCTTC
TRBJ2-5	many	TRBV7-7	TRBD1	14	CASSPGTAQETQYF	TGTGCCAGCTCACCCGGGACAGCTCAAGAGACCCAGTACTTC
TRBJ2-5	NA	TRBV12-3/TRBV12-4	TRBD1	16	CASSQGRQGGEETQYF	TGTGCCAGCAGTCAAGGCCGACAGGGGGGTGAGGAGACCCAGTACTTC
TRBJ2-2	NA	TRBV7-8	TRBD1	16	CASSLGDRAGPGELFF	TGTGCCAGCAGCTTAGGGGACAGGGCTGGTCCCGGGGAGCTGTTTTTT